A single sample gave rise to the 24 T cell receptor beta chains below, sequenced in a study of response to subunit inactivated influenza vaccine (dated by TCRdb to 2016 to 2019). The time point label here, explained by the study, means: around 45 days after influenza vaccine administration. Libraries were built with RT-PCR. The instrument was an Illumina HiSeq 2500. The public reads were reanalyzed by TCRdb: fastp trimming at Q25, MiXCR alignment, in-frame beta chains only. Records with the same CDR3 protein are collapsed into one entry carrying the most frequent genes and DNA. This sample holds fewer than 650,000 distinct CDR3 sequences; 10% to 15% were observed only once. Around 12% of the sample is taken by the ten largest. The sequencing used PBMCs from blood, collected 40 to 50 days after vaccination. All receptors come from a man between 45 and 60 years old who received an inactivated influenza vaccine. Donor details come from another sample of the same person, matched by shared clones.

This rearrangement joins TRBV27 to TRBJ2-3, with 13 bases fitting TRBD2. The germline V gene encodes CDR1 MNHEY and CDR2 SMNVEV (reference sequence). The CDR3 spans 16 residues. The V segment lost 5 bases and the J segment 4 bases; nucleotides outside the gene matches: 6. This CDR3 reads CASSIRTSGRADTQYF. CDR3 coding DNA: TGTGCCAGCAGTATCCGGACTAGCGGGAGAGCAGATACGCAGTATTTT.

This clonotype appeared a few times. The chain has TRBV10-3 and TRBJ2-3; D might be TRBD2 (7 bases). The CDR3 spans 19 residues. Trimming pared 3 bases from V and 1 base from J, leaving 23 bases between. The germline gives CDR1 ENHRY, CDR2 SYGVKD. The CDR3 coding sequence is TGTGCCATCAGTGACCACAGGGAGGGGGTAAATGATTGCACAGATACGCAGTATTTT. Amino acid sequence: CAISDHREGVNDCTDTQYF.

This clonotype was counted a few times. V and J are TRBV15 and TRBJ2-5; 9 bases are shared with TRBD1. CDR1 and CDR2 from the germline V gene are LNHNV and YYDKDF (reference sequence). J lost 5 bases, V lost 1 base, and 5 bases had no gene match. The length of the CDR3 is 15 residues. CDR3 sequence: CATSRGDRGYETQYF. As DNA, the CDR3 is TGTGCCACCAGCAGAGGAGACAGGGGGTATGAGACCCAGTACTTC.

This clonotype turned up a few times. The CDR3 nucleotides read TGTGCCAGCAGTTCCGGTATCCCCAATCAGCCCCAGCATTTT. Its protein product is CASSSGIPNQPQHF. The V call is TRBV12-3 or TRBV12-4, the J call TRBJ1-5; unclear D gene. Trimming shortened V by 4 bases and J by 3 bases, and 10 bases separated the two germline ends. CDR3 length equals 14 residues.

This clonotype was counted many times. The rearrangement uses TRBV15 and TRBJ2-6; D call uncertain. Germline CDR1 is LNHNV and CDR2 is YYDKDF (reference sequence). This CDR3 comprises 15 residues. The V end lost 1 base, the J end lost 2 bases, and 6 bases lay between the germline ends. CDR3 region: CATSRASPGANVLTF. The CDR3 bases are TGTGCCACCAGCAGAGCATCCCCTGGGGCCAACGTCCTGACTTTC.

This clonotype was counted many times. The gene calls are TRBV12-3 or TRBV12-4 and TRBJ2-2; the match to TRBD2 covers 8 bases. V was clipped by 3 bases and J by 6 bases; unmatched bases: 9. The CDR3 is 16 residues long. In DNA form, the CDR3 reads TGTGCCAGCAGTTTCCGGGTCGGGGGGGTCGCCGGGGAGCTGTTTTTT. Its translation is CASSFRVGGVAGELFF.

The sample holds a few counts of this clonotype. The V and J genes are TRBV24-1 and TRBJ2-7; D remains unclear. CDR1 and CDR2 (germline): KGHDR, SFDVKD. Trimming took 3 bases from V and 5 from J, leaving 16 bases between them. The CDR3 runs 15 residues. The CDR3 loop reads CATSDVTGPENEQYF. The CDR3 nucleotides are TGTGCCACCAGTGATGTAACCGGGCCAGAGAACGAGCAGTACTTC.

This clonotype was seen a few times. The chain links TRBV11-2 to TRBJ2-1; D perhaps matches TRBD1 (6 bases). This CDR3 has 16 residues. CDR1 and CDR2 (germline): SGHAT, FQNNGV. The V end lost 5 bases, the J end lost 0 bases, and 14 bases lay between the germline ends. The CDR3 DNA reads TGTGCCAGCAGCAGACAGGCTTTAGGCTCCTACAATGAGCAGTTCTTC. This encodes CASSRQALGSYNEQFF.

This clonotype occurred a few times. The genes are TRBV12-3 or TRBV12-4 and TRBJ1-1; D is ambiguous. The CDR3 contains 14 residues. The ends were cut back, 5 bases at V and 4 bases at J, with 14 bases in the middle. This CDR3 reads CASSPREAGTEAFF. CDR3 in DNA: TGTGCCAGCAGTCCTAGGGAGGCGGGCACTGAAGCTTTCTTT.

This clonotype has ten or more counts. The CDR3 protein is CASSPDLIGAGTDTQYF. For the CDR3, the DNA is TGTGCCAGCAGCCCCGACCTTATTGGGGCCGGCACAGATACGCAGTATTTT. The chain is built from TRBV7-2 and TRBJ2-3; a possible D gene is TRBD1 (5 bases). V was trimmed by 5 bases and J by 1 base, leaving 19 bases between them. The length of the CDR3 is 17 residues. CDR1 and CDR2 from the germline V gene are SGHTA and FQGNSA.

This clonotype was detected a few times. The V and J genes are TRBV6-1 and TRBJ1-6; D is unclear. The CDR3 covers 15 residues. Germline CDR1 and CDR2: MNHNS and SASEGT. Trimming cost V 6 bases and J 9 bases, with 18 bases left between them. The CDR3 sequence: CASRLIDLSGSPLHF. For the CDR3, the DNA is TGTGCCAGCAGACTAATAGACCTTTCTGGTTCACCCCTCCACTTT.

This clonotype was observed a few times. The V call is TRBV25-1, the J call TRBJ2-2; D is ambiguous. The CDR3 is made up of 14 amino acids. Trimming shortened V by 9 bases and J by 5 bases, and 16 bases separated the two germline ends. Germline-derived CDR1 and CDR2 are MGHDK and SYGVNS. The CDR3 region has the DNA TGTGCCAGTGGGATTGGGGTAGAGACCGGGGAGCTGTTTTTT. It yields the protein CASGIGVETGELFF. The whole variable domain, filled in from reference TRBV25-1 and TRBJ2-2, reads EADIYQTPRYLVIGTGKKITLECSQTMGHDKMYWYQQDPGMELHLIHYSYGVNSTEKGDLSSESTVSRIRTEHFPLTLESARPSHTSQYLCASGIGVETGELFFGEGSRLTVL.

This clonotype was detected a few times. This chain joins TRBV10-3 and TRBJ2-1; D gene uncertain. This CDR3 spans 12 amino acids. Per the germline V gene, CDR1 is ENHRY and CDR2 is SYGVKD. The V gene lost 4 bases and the J gene lost 8 bases, with 9 bases spanning the gap. The CDR3 reads CAISGLVDEQFF. CDR3 nucleotide sequence: TGTGCCATCAGTGGCCTAGTGGATGAGCAGTTCTTC.

This clonotype was seen more than once but under ten times. The chain couples TRBV7-2 to TRBJ2-3; D might be TRBD2 (5 bases). V lost 6 bases and J lost 2, with 12 bases in between. The CDR3 extends over 14 amino acids. Germline CDR1 is SGHTA and CDR2 is FQGNSA. CDR3 nucleotides: TGTGCCAGCAGTCGGAGGTCCCCCACAGATACGCAGTATTTT. Translation: CASSRRSPTDTQYF.

The chain is built from TRBV7-2 and TRBJ2-7; TRBD2 matches at 8 bases. V was pared by 2 bases and J by 6 bases, with 6 bases of the junction left unmatched. The CDR3 length is 14 residues. The germline V gene encodes CDR1 SGHTA and CDR2 FQGNSA. The CDR3 DNA is TGTGCCAGCAGCTTAAGGGCGGGAGGAGTCGAGCAGTACTTC. Residues: CASSLRAGGVEQYF.

The sample holds a few counts of this clonotype. The V gene is TRBV4-3, the J gene TRBJ2-5, with a possible D match to TRBD1 (6 bases). The CDR3 covers 15 residues. Trimming took off 2 bases at V and 5 bases at J, with 15 bases between the two ends. Germline CDR1 and CDR2: LGHNA and YSLEER. Here the CDR3 DNA reads TGCGCCAGCAGCCAACTACAGGGAGCAGGGGAGACCCAGTACTTC. It codes for CASSQLQGAGETQYF.

The chain is built from TRBV11-2 and TRBJ2-5; D assignment may be TRBD1 or TRBD2 (5 bases each). The CDR3 runs 15 residues. CDR1 and CDR2 (germline): SGHAT, FQNNGV. Between the trimmed V and J ends, which lost 4 bases and 1 base, there was a span of 13 bases. For the CDR3, the DNA is TGTGCCAGCAGCTCGTATCGGGACGGCCAAGAGACCCAGTACTTC. Amino acid sequence: CASSSYRDGQETQYF.

The table lists this clonotype with a few counts. This chain uses TRBV12-3 or TRBV12-4 with TRBJ2-2; the match to TRBD2 covers 12 bases. Unmatched junction bases numbered 4, after V lost 5 bases and J lost 3 bases. This CDR3 is built from 16 residues. DNA for the CDR3: TGTGCCAGCAGTACTAGCGGGGGGCCCTACACCGGGGAGCTGTTTTTT. Its translation: CASSTSGGPYTGELFF.

This clonotype was recorded a few times. The V gene is TRBV28, the J gene TRBJ1-1; no clear D. Germline V gene sequence: CDR1 MDHEN, CDR2 SYDVKM. V lost 3 bases, J lost 4 bases, and 18 bases lay in between. The CDR3 contains 16 residues. The CDR3 DNA follows: TGTGCCAGCAGTTTTTATCTTCCGATGTCCTCCACTGAAGCTTTCTTT. It specifies CASSFYLPMSSTEAFF.

There are many counts of this clonotype. This rearrangement joins TRBV6-2 or TRBV6-3 to TRBJ2-1; a weak D match, TRBD2 (5 bases). The CDR3 covers 14 residues. V was clipped by 5 bases and J by 2 bases, with 10 bases between them. CDR1 is MNHEY and CDR2 is SVGEGT in the germline V gene. CDR3 DNA sequence: TGTGCCAGCAGTCGGGCCGGGGCCTACAATGAGCAGTTCTTC. Amino acids: CASSRAGAYNEQFF.

This clonotype was seen many times. The genes are TRBV20-1 and TRBJ2-7, with D unresolved. This CDR3 contains 10 residues. The V end was cut by 4 bases, the J end by 3 bases, with 4 bases between. Germline V lookup: CDR1 DFQATT, CDR2 SNEGSKA (reference sequence). CDR3 sequence: CSATLYEQYF. Here the CDR3 DNA reads TGCAGTGCTACGCTCTACGAGCAGTACTTC.

This clonotype was seen a single time. The chain combines TRBV18 with TRBJ1-5, with D uncertain. CDR1 and CDR2 (germline): KGHSH, LQKENI. The CDR3 consists of 13 residues. V shed 1 base and J shed 4 bases, with 5 bases lying between them. The CDR3 nucleotides read TGTGCCAGCTCACCACAAGCTAATCAGCCCCAGCATTTT. It codes for CASSPQANQPQHF.

This clonotype was observed at least ten times. The chain combines TRBV4-1 with TRBJ1-5, with 9 bases fitting TRBD1. The CDR3 totals 15 residues. Germline CDR1 and CDR2: MGHRA and YSYEKL. J gave up 2 bases and V 5 bases, and 4 bases lay outside the gene matches. The CDR3 bases are TGCGCCAGCAGCGGCGGACAGGGGCGCAATCAGCCCCAGCATTTT. As protein: CASSGGQGRNQPQHF.

In this sample, this clonotype turned up many times. The chain has TRBV28 and TRBJ2-7; 8 bases match TRBD1. Germline CDR1 is MDHEN and CDR2 is SYDVKM. The junction had 11 bases not matched to a gene; V was cut back by 4 bases and J by 6 bases. The CDR3 length is 15 residues. The CDR3 DNA reads TGTGCCAGCAGTTCTCCGGGGACAGGTGCGGGCGAGCAGTACTTC. It specifies CASSSPGTGAGEQYF.